This T cell receptor beta chain was documented in a study of blood T cell repertoires in COVID-19. V was cut by 0 bases and J by 2 bases, with 12 bases left in between. The CDR3 runs to 15 residues. CDR1 is SGDLS, CDR2 YYNGEE, per germline. Which cohort a participant joined came from the clinical history participants gave. Among Cohort 3 donors, those recovered had two negative PCRs, clearance, or symptom resolution. Method: immunoSEQ multiplex PCR; TCRdb's copy keeps in-frame clones and lacks some. The sample has a few hundred thousand clones, about 90% seen once. Material: PBMCs or T cells enriched from blood (not recorded which). This receptor was taken from a man aged 30-40 years who had recovered from COVID-19. The rearrangement joins TRBV9 to TRBJ2-7, with D maybe TRBD2 (5 bases). CDR3 protein: CASSVASGGTYEQYF. DNA for the CDR3: TGTGCCAGCAGCGTAGCAAGCGGCGGAACCTACGAGCAGTACTTC.